Included here is one T cell receptor (beta chain) sequence, with context. The junction and the germline gene differ at one end; a read error may be behind it. This sample stems from a study of technical replicates of blood from several donors. The CDR3 sequence is 18 residues long. Germline V gene lookup returns CDR1 SGHAT and CDR2 FQNNGV. TCRdb keeps only in-frame clones here, not all; method: immunoSEQ multiplex PCR. The sample contains around 57,000 clones, around 94% of which appear only once. Sequences were obtained from T cells isolated from PBMCs. The sequence came from a human donor in good health. This chain joins TRBV11-2 and TRBJ2-3; the match to TRBD2 covers 9 bases. In nucleotides, the CDR3 is TGTGCCAGCAGCTTAGTGAGTAGGGTGGCTAGCGGGGTTCCGGCGAAGGATTTT. It specifies CASSLVSRVASGVPAKDF.